This TCR beta chain was retrieved from a study of cytomegalovirus exposure and HLA in healthy donors. General study points: The classifier was said to identify cytomegalovirus status with high specificity and sensitivity. Within the approximately 110 validation repertoires, first-cohort TCR clusters tended to co-occur, according to a later analysis. The study found most TCR sequences rare, yet found some public TCRs in many donors.

The CDR3 covers 15 residues. Germline V gene lookup returns CDR1 SGHNT and CDR2 YYREEE (reference sequence). V lost 4 bases and J 1 base, leaving 15 bases between the germline ends. This table comes from immunoSEQ multiplex PCR, and its TCRdb copy is limited to in-frame clones, with some not included. Of about 240,000 clones listed, about 90% are singletons. Worth noting for this clone: Its cognate antigen is unknown.

This receptor was obtained from a woman between 25 and 40 years old in good health and CMV-seropositive. The V and J genes are TRBV5-4 and TRBJ2-7; D may be TRBD2 (6 bases). Sequencing input: PBMCs. The CDR3 coding sequence is TGTGCCAGCAGCCCGACTAGTCCGGTGTCCTACGAGCAGTACTTC. It codes for CASSPTSPVSYEQYF. Complete variable domain (other parts from reference TRBV5-4 and TRBJ2-7): ETGVTQSPTHLIKTRGQQVTLRCSSQSGHNTVSWYQQALGQGPQFIFQYYREEENGRGNFPPRFSGLQFPNYSSELNVNALELDDSALYLCASSPTSPVSYEQYFGPGTRLTVT.